The rows below give T cell receptor beta chains drawn from one sample of a study of T cell changes during pregnancy in multiple sclerosis. Generated by immunoSEQ multiplex PCR, the TCRdb table keeps only in-frame clones and is missing some. Of 70,000 to 100,000 clones listed, more than 85% are singletons. The source material was peripheral blood, sampled in the first trimester of pregnancy. These receptors came from a female donor with multiple sclerosis, enrolled in a pregnancy study. The CDR3 runs from the conserved cysteine through the conserved F or W. The D gene is left open where the match is weak. The size entry is marked missing in some rows and otherwise reads once, few, many or a size class.

j_gene: TRBJ2-7
abundance: .
d_gene: TRBD2
v_gene: TRBV27
CDR3aa: CASSLSASGRGEQYF
CDR3nt: TGTGCCAGCAGTTTAAGTGCTAGCGGGAGAGGCGAGCAGTACTTC

j_gene: TRBJ2-1
abundance: .
d_gene: TRBD2
v_gene: TRBV29-1
CDR3aa: CSVEGGLAGVSYEQFF
CDR3nt: TGCAGCGTTGAAGGCGGACTAGCGGGAGTCTCTTATGAGCAGTTCTTC

j_gene: TRBJ2-7
abundance: .
d_gene: .
v_gene: TRBV7-9
CDR3aa: CASSPPVTRGPLEQYF
CDR3nt: TGTGCCAGCAGTCCCCCGGTGACTAGGGGACCGTTAGAGCAGTACTTC

j_gene: TRBJ2-1
abundance: .
d_gene: .
v_gene: TRBV30
CDR3aa: CAWSTGGSYNEQFF
CDR3nt: TGTGCCTGGAGTACCGGGGGCTCCTACAATGAGCAGTTCTTC

j_gene: TRBJ2-3
abundance: once
d_gene: TRBD2
v_gene: TRBV11-2
CDR3aa: CATRLAGVGDTQYF
CDR3nt: TGTGCGACCAGGCTAGCGGGAGTTGGAGATACGCAGTATTTT

j_gene: TRBJ2-3
abundance: .
d_gene: .
v_gene: TRBV12-5
CDR3aa: CASGLTGNGQDTQYF
CDR3nt: TGTGCTAGTGGCTTAACAGGGAACGGGCAAGATACGCAGTATTTT

j_gene: TRBJ1-2
abundance: .
d_gene: TRBD1
v_gene: TRBV5-1
CDR3aa: CASSISDRGGYTF
CDR3nt: TGCGCCAGCAGCATTTCGGACAGGGGAGGCTACACCTTC

j_gene: TRBJ1-5
abundance: .
d_gene: .
v_gene: TRBV19
CDR3aa: CASSDGHLGNQPQHF
CDR3nt: TGTGCCAGTAGTGACGGACACCTTGGGAATCAGCCCCAGCATTTT

j_gene: TRBJ1-1
abundance: .
d_gene: .
v_gene: TRBV11-2
CDR3aa: CASSLVGGNTEAFF
CDR3nt: TGTGCCAGCAGCTTAGTCGGGGGGAACACTGAAGCTTTCTTT

j_gene: TRBJ1-1
abundance: .
d_gene: .
v_gene: TRBV10-3
CDR3aa: CAISESLIMNTEAFF
CDR3nt: TGTGCCATCAGTGAGTCTTTAATTATGAACACTGAAGCTTTCTTT

j_gene: TRBJ2-3
abundance: .
d_gene: TRBD2
v_gene: TRBV19
CDR3aa: CASSLLAGRTDTQYF
CDR3nt: TGTGCCAGTAGTTTACTAGCGGGGCGCACAGATACGCAGTATTTT

j_gene: TRBJ2-7
abundance: .
d_gene: TRBD1
v_gene: TRBV7-2
CDR3aa: CASSRRQGLRLDEQYF
CDR3nt: TGTGCCAGCAGCCGCCGACAGGGTTTGAGGCTCGACGAGCAGTACTTC

j_gene: TRBJ2-2
abundance: .
d_gene: .
v_gene: TRBV12-5
CDR3aa: CASGPRAGELFF
CDR3nt: TGTGCTAGTGGTCCCCGAGCCGGGGAGCTGTTTTTT

j_gene: TRBJ1-1
abundance: .
d_gene: .
v_gene: TRBV27
CDR3aa: CASSLLRDTEAFF
CDR3nt: TGTGCCAGCAGTTTATTGAGGGACACTGAAGCTTTCTTT

j_gene: TRBJ2-7
abundance: .
d_gene: .
v_gene: TRBV4-1
CDR3aa: CASSQDPSDYEQYF
CDR3nt: TGCGCCAGCAGCCAAGATCCTAGCGACTACGAGCAGTACTTC

j_gene: TRBJ2-7
abundance: .
d_gene: .
v_gene: TRBV6-6
CDR3aa: CASRAETYEQYF
CDR3nt: TGTGCCAGCAGGGCGGAGACCTACGAGCAGTACTTC

j_gene: TRBJ1-2
abundance: once
d_gene: TRBD1
v_gene: TRBV5-6
CDR3aa: CASSGQGVYGYTF
CDR3nt: TGTGCCAGCAGCGGACAGGGGGTCTATGGCTACACCTTC

j_gene: TRBJ2-1
abundance: .
d_gene: .
v_gene: TRBV9
CDR3aa: CASSVIGRGEQFF
CDR3nt: TGTGCCAGCAGCGTAATCGGCAGGGGCGAGCAGTTCTTC

j_gene: TRBJ2-2
abundance: .
d_gene: .
v_gene: TRBV19
CDR3aa: CASTPGGRFDTGELFF
CDR3nt: TGTGCCAGTACCCCAGGGGGGAGATTCGACACCGGGGAGCTGTTTTTT

j_gene: TRBJ2-7
abundance: .
d_gene: TRBD2
v_gene: TRBV18
CDR3aa: CASRTSGSSYEQYF
CDR3nt: TGTGCCAGCAGGACTAGCGGGTCCTCCTACGAGCAGTACTTC

j_gene: TRBJ2-5
abundance: .
d_gene: TRBD1
v_gene: TRBV7-8
CDR3aa: CASSLSLDRARETQYF
CDR3nt: TGTGCCAGCAGCTTATCCTTGGACAGGGCTAGGGAGACCCAGTACTTC

j_gene: TRBJ2-7
abundance: .
d_gene: TRBD1
v_gene: TRBV12-5
CDR3aa: CASGTGGTYEQYF
CDR3nt: TGTGCTAGTGGTACAGGGGGGACCTACGAGCAGTACTTC

j_gene: TRBJ1-3
abundance: .
d_gene: .
v_gene: TRBV7-2
CDR3aa: CASSLEGFSHTIYF
CDR3nt: TGTGCCAGCAGCTTAGAGGGGTTCTCTCACACCATATATTTT

j_gene: TRBJ2-7
abundance: .
d_gene: TRBD1
v_gene: TRBV19
CDR3aa: CASSMGTGTYEQYF
CDR3nt: TGTGCCAGTAGTATGGGGACAGGGACCTACGAGCAGTACTTC

j_gene: TRBJ2-2
abundance: .
d_gene: TRBD1
v_gene: TRBV5-6
CDR3aa: CASSSKYRGPELFF
CDR3nt: TGTGCCAGCAGCTCCAAATACAGGGGACCGGAGCTGTTTTTT

j_gene: TRBJ2-7
abundance: .
d_gene: .
v_gene: TRBV7-2
CDR3aa: CASSLGLARYEQYF
CDR3nt: TGTGCCAGCAGCTTAGGCCTAGCGAGGTACGAGCAGTACTTC

j_gene: TRBJ1-1
abundance: .
d_gene: .
v_gene: TRBV5-8
CDR3aa: CASSSRVEAFF
CDR3nt: TGTGCCAGCAGCTCCAGGGTTGAAGCTTTCTTT

j_gene: TRBJ2-7
abundance: .
d_gene: TRBD2
v_gene: TRBV19
CDR3aa: CASSITSGGEQYF
CDR3nt: TGTGCCAGTAGTATAACAAGCGGGGGGGAGCAGTACTTC

j_gene: TRBJ1-2
abundance: .
d_gene: .
v_gene: TRBV28
CDR3aa: CASVGQSYGYTF
CDR3nt: TGTGCCAGCGTCGGACAGTCCTATGGCTACACCTTC

j_gene: TRBJ2-7
abundance: .
d_gene: .
v_gene: TRBV5-5
CDR3aa: CASSLIPNEQYF
CDR3nt: TGTGCCAGCAGCTTGATCCCTAACGAGCAGTACTTC

j_gene: TRBJ2-5
abundance: .
d_gene: .
v_gene: TRBV5-1
CDR3aa: CASSPGGSAPSETQYF
CDR3nt: TGCGCCAGCAGCCCAGGAGGGTCAGCCCCATCCGAGACCCAGTACTTC

j_gene: TRBJ1-1
abundance: .
d_gene: .
v_gene: TRBV27
CDR3aa: CASSPGLFHNTEAFF
CDR3nt: TGTGCCAGCAGTCCTGGACTTTTCCACAACACTGAAGCTTTCTTT

j_gene: TRBJ2-7
abundance: .
d_gene: TRBD1
v_gene: TRBV6-5
CDR3aa: CASSTGDSNYEQYF
CDR3nt: TGTGCCAGCAGTACAGGGGACAGCAACTACGAGCAGTACTTC

j_gene: TRBJ1-1
abundance: .
d_gene: .
v_gene: TRBV4-1
CDR3aa: CASSQEGGGRSEAFF
CDR3nt: TGCGCCAGCAGCCAAGAGGGAGGAGGGCGGTCTGAAGCTTTCTTT

j_gene: TRBJ1-5
abundance: .
d_gene: .
v_gene: TRBV19
CDR3aa: CASSIQADQPQHF
CDR3nt: TGTGCCAGTAGTATCCAGGCCGATCAGCCCCAGCATTTT

j_gene: TRBJ1-2
abundance: .
d_gene: .
v_gene: TRBV6-1
CDR3aa: CASSELDSGNGYTF
CDR3nt: TGTGCCAGCAGTGAATTAGACAGCGGGAATGGCTACACCTTC

j_gene: TRBJ2-7
abundance: .
d_gene: TRBD1
v_gene: TRBV7-9
CDR3aa: CASSYPGQGLYEQYF
CDR3nt: TGTGCCAGCAGCTATCCGGGACAGGGATTATACGAGCAGTACTTC

j_gene: TRBJ2-7
abundance: .
d_gene: TRBD1
v_gene: TRBV5-1
CDR3aa: CASSLRDSNNHEQYF
CDR3nt: TGCGCCAGCAGCCTCCGGGACAGTAACAACCACGAGCAGTACTTC

j_gene: TRBJ2-7
abundance: .
d_gene: TRBD2
v_gene: TRBV13
CDR3aa: CASSLSGMALYEQYF
CDR3nt: TGTGCCAGCAGCTTAAGCGGGATGGCCCTCTACGAGCAGTACTTC

j_gene: TRBJ1-5
abundance: .
d_gene: .
v_gene: TRBV19
CDR3aa: CASSIRAGQQPQHF
CDR3nt: TGTGCCAGTAGTATTAGGGCAGGGCAACAGCCCCAGCATTTT

j_gene: TRBJ2-3
abundance: .
d_gene: TRBD1
v_gene: TRBV29-1
CDR3aa: CSAPDRDGADTQYF
CDR3nt: TGCAGCGCCCCGGACAGGGATGGCGCAGATACGCAGTATTTT

j_gene: TRBJ2-1
abundance: .
d_gene: .
v_gene: TRBV29-1
CDR3aa: CSVEGEEGQWDEQFF
CDR3nt: TGCAGCGTTGAAGGGGAGGAGGGGCAATGGGATGAGCAGTTCTTC

j_gene: TRBJ2-1
abundance: .
d_gene: .
v_gene: TRBV30
CDR3aa: CAWAHRVLDWGNEQFF
CDR3nt: TGTGCCTGGGCACACAGGGTTCTGGACTGGGGCAATGAGCAGTTCTTC

j_gene: TRBJ2-6
abundance: once
d_gene: .
v_gene: TRBV18
CDR3aa: CASSPPGAQIVSGANVLTF
CDR3nt: TGTGCCAGCTCACCACCGGGAGCACAGATCGTTTCTGGGGCCAACGTCCTGACTTTC

j_gene: TRBJ2-7
abundance: .
d_gene: .
v_gene: TRBV20-1
CDR3aa: CSARAGVEQYF
CDR3nt: TGCAGTGCCCGCGCCGGGGTCGAGCAGTACTTC

j_gene: TRBJ1-4
abundance: .
d_gene: TRBD1
v_gene: TRBV28
CDR3aa: CASSTRDRYEKLFF
CDR3nt: TGTGCCAGCAGTACTCGGGACAGATATGAAAAACTGTTTTTT

j_gene: TRBJ1-1
abundance: .
d_gene: .
v_gene: TRBV18
CDR3aa: CASSPKADLVSEAFF
CDR3nt: TGTGCCAGCTCACCAAAAGCGGACCTGGTGTCTGAAGCTTTCTTT

j_gene: TRBJ2-7
abundance: .
d_gene: .
v_gene: TRBV2
CDR3aa: CASTGHRAEQYF
CDR3nt: TGTGCCAGCACGGGACACAGGGCCGAGCAGTACTTC

j_gene: TRBJ2-1
abundance: .
d_gene: TRBD1
v_gene: TRBV6-6
CDR3aa: CASRKNRGNEQFF
CDR3nt: TGTGCCAGCAGAAAAAACAGGGGCAATGAGCAGTTCTTC

j_gene: TRBJ2-7
abundance: .
d_gene: TRBD2
v_gene: TRBV5-1
CDR3aa: CASSLGLAGTYEQYF
CDR3nt: TGCGCCAGCAGCTTGGGGCTAGCGGGGACCTACGAGCAGTACTTC

j_gene: TRBJ2-4
abundance: .
d_gene: .
v_gene: TRBV6-6
CDR3aa: CASGQPAKNIQYF
CDR3nt: TGTGCCAGCGGGCAGCCGGCCAAAAACATTCAGTACTTC

j_gene: TRBJ2-2
abundance: .
d_gene: .
v_gene: TRBV7-9
CDR3aa: CASSLRVRTYDTGELFF
CDR3nt: TGTGCCAGCAGCTTAAGGGTTCGGACATATGACACCGGGGAGCTGTTTTTT

j_gene: TRBJ2-7
abundance: .
d_gene: TRBD2
v_gene: TRBV9
CDR3aa: CASASGSFDEQYF
CDR3nt: TGTGCCAGCGCCAGCGGGAGTTTTGACGAGCAGTACTTC

j_gene: TRBJ2-1
abundance: .
d_gene: TRBD2
v_gene: TRBV28
CDR3aa: CASSPIAGVTYNEQFF
CDR3nt: TGTGCCAGCAGTCCCATAGCGGGAGTAACCTACAATGAGCAGTTCTTC

j_gene: TRBJ2-4
abundance: .
d_gene: TRBD2
v_gene: TRBV7-2
CDR3aa: CASSLIIAREGETKNIQYF
CDR3nt: TGTGCCAGCAGCTTAATTATAGCTCGGGAGGGAGAGACCAAAAACATTCAGTACTTC

j_gene: TRBJ2-1
abundance: .
d_gene: TRBD2
v_gene: TRBV11-3
CDR3aa: CASSLAPTGTSGPYNEQFF
CDR3nt: TGTGCCAGCAGCTTAGCCCCCACCGGGACTAGCGGACCCTACAATGAGCAGTTCTTC

j_gene: TRBJ2-3
abundance: .
d_gene: TRBD2
v_gene: TRBV29-1
CDR3aa: CSVRTSITDTQYF
CDR3nt: TGCAGCGTGAGGACTAGTATCACAGATACGCAGTATTTT

j_gene: TRBJ2-1
abundance: .
d_gene: .
v_gene: TRBV15
CDR3aa: CATSRDNTYNEQFF
CDR3nt: TGTGCCACCAGCAGGGACAACACCTACAATGAGCAGTTCTTC

j_gene: TRBJ1-2
abundance: .
d_gene: .
v_gene: TRBV9
CDR3aa: CASSARVGPYGYTF
CDR3nt: TGTGCCAGCAGCGCCAGGGTAGGGCCCTATGGCTACACCTTC